The 21 T cell receptor beta chains below all came from one sample that was sequenced in a study of cytomegalovirus exposure and HLA in healthy donors. PCR was performed using 60 Vbeta and 13 Jbeta primers. Data came from immunoSEQ multiplex PCR; TCRdb stores just in-frame clones and leaves some out. Among over 200,000 clones listed, over 75% were seen once. Sequencing used PBMCs. The origin of the receptors is a male donor in good health and CMV-seronegative.

The rearrangement links TRBV29-1 to TRBJ1-2; perhaps TRBD1 as D (6 bases). This CDR3 is 12 amino acids long. Trimming removed 7 bases from V and 6 bases from J, with 15 bases in between. The germline V gene has CDR1 SQVTM and CDR2 ANQGSEA. CDR3 nucleotides: TGCAGCGCTGCGACAGGACTTAATGGCTACACCTTC. Its translation is CSAATGLNGYTF. Full variable domain (missing parts from reference TRBV29-1 and TRBJ1-2): SAVISQKPSRDICQRGTSLTIQCQVDSQVTMMFWYRQQPGQSLTLIATANQGSEATYESGFVIDKFPISRPNLTFSTLTVSNMSPEDSSIYLCSAATGLNGYTFGSGTRLTVV.

The chain has TRBV9 and TRBJ2-7, with TRBD2 matching 8 bases. Germline trimming cut 7 bases from V and 0 bases from J; bases unmatched to any gene: 9. Germline V gene lookup returns CDR1 SGDLS and CDR2 YYNGEE. The length of the CDR3 is 15 residues. This CDR3 reads CASASGGAHSYEQYF. DNA for the CDR3: TGTGCCAGCGCCTCCGGGGGGGCCCACTCCTACGAGCAGTACTTC.

This clone was recorded a few times. The chain recombines TRBV5-4 with TRBJ1-1; D may be TRBD1 (6 bases). V dropped 8 bases and J dropped 8 bases, with 16 bases sitting between them. This CDR3 spans 12 amino acids. Germline lookup yields CDR1 SGHNT and CDR2 YYREEE (reference sequence). The chain's CDR3 is CASKPPGQEAFF. The CDR3 bases are TGTGCCAGTAAACCACCGGGACAAGAAGCTTTCTTT.

The chain has TRBV19 and TRBJ1-1; 9 nucleotides align to TRBD1. The CDR3 totals 13 residues. Germline V gene data show CDR1 as LNHDA and CDR2 as SQIVND (reference sequence). The V segment lost 7 bases and the J segment 1 base; nucleotides outside the gene matches: 1. The CDR3 spells CASTGQGNTEAFF. The CDR3 coding sequence is TGTGCCAGTACGGGACAGGGGAACACTGAAGCTTTCTTT.

The V gene is TRBV7-8, the J gene TRBJ2-2; TRBD2 might be the D (5 bases). This CDR3 has 16 amino acids. Between the trimmed V and J ends, which lost 5 bases and 2 bases, there was a span of 15 bases. Germline V CDR1 and CDR2: SGHVS, FQNEAQ. CDR3 residues: CASSPRTPLNTGELFF. CDR3 DNA sequence: TGTGCCAGCAGCCCCAGGACTCCTCTTAACACCGGGGAGCTGTTTTTT.

The CDR3 DNA follows: TGTGCCAGCAGTTTAACAGGGACCTGGGAGACCCAGTACTTC. Its protein is CASSLTGTWETQYF. This sequence joins TRBV28 and TRBJ2-5; possible D gene TRBD1, 6 bases. V lost 2 bases to trimming and J lost 5 bases, with 12 bases between them. Germline CDR1 and CDR2: MDHEN and SYDVKM. CDR3 length: 14 amino acids.

The chain has TRBV7-9 and TRBJ2-7; TRBD2 is a possible D gene (7 bases). The V end lost 5 bases, the J end lost 5 bases, and 19 bases lay between the germline ends. Germline loops: CDR1 SEHNR, CDR2 FQNEAQ (reference sequence). This CDR3 spans 15 amino acids. The CDR3 reads CASSRMGGRFHEQYF. The CDR3, as DNA: TGTGCCAGCAGCCGGATGGGGGGGCGCTTCCACGAGCAGTACTTC. Drawing the rest from reference TRBV7-9 and TRBJ2-7, the complete variable domain is DTGVSQNPRHKITKRGQNVTFRCDPISEHNRLYWYRQTLGQGPEFLTYFQNEAQLEKSRLLSDRFSAERPKGSFSTLEIQRTEQGDSAMYLCASSRMGGRFHEQYFGPGTRLTVT.

The count of this clone is one. V gene TRBV18 combines with J gene TRBJ2-7; possibly TRBD1 for D (5 bases). In germline, CDR1 is KGHSH, CDR2 LQKENI. The CDR3 is made up of 16 amino acids. Trimming cost V 3 bases and J 0 bases, with 15 bases left between them. CDR3 residues: CASSPGRQFSSYEQYF. The DNA of the CDR3 is TGTGCCAGCTCACCGGGGCGACAGTTTAGCTCCTACGAGCAGTACTTC.

This rearrangement joins TRBV29-1 to TRBJ1-1, with a weak D call TRBD1 (6 bases). The CDR3 has 15 amino acids. CDR1 and CDR2 (germline): SQVTM, ANQGSEA. V was trimmed by 3 bases and J by 4 bases, leaving 18 bases between them. CDR3 nucleotide sequence: TGCAGCGTTGACTGGGGGGGCCTCTGGGGCACTGAAGCTTTCTTT. Protein sequence: CSVDWGGLWGTEAFF.

In this sample, this clone turned up a few times. The genes are TRBV5-8 and TRBJ2-5, with 11 bases fitting TRBD2. The CDR3 is 16 amino acids. V shed 1 base and J 0 bases; nucleotides not matched to a gene: 2. In germline, CDR1 is SGHTS, CDR2 YDEGEE. This CDR3 is CASSLLGLADQETQYF. The CDR3, as DNA: TGTGCCAGCAGCTTGCTGGGACTAGCGGACCAAGAGACCCAGTACTTC.

The rearrangement joins TRBV4-3 to TRBJ1-2, with TRBD1 as a possible D gene (5 bases). Trimming left V 0 bases short and J 4 bases short, with 24 bases between. The V gene's germline CDR1 is LGHNA and CDR2 YSLEER. The CDR3 totals 19 residues. The CDR3 spells CASSQDEDKYGGMGYGYTF. For the CDR3, the DNA is TGCGCCAGCAGCCAAGATGAGGACAAATACGGAGGGATGGGCTATGGCTACACCTTC.

The genes are TRBV5-5 and TRBJ2-5, with 8 bases lining up with TRBD1. Germline V gives CDR1 SGHKS, CDR2 YYEKEE (reference sequence). The CDR3 has 14 residues. With V trimmed by 5 bases and J by 7 bases, 10 bases remained unmatched. For the CDR3, the DNA is TGTGCCAGCAGACCTACGACAGGGGCCTTGACCCAGTACTTC. Residues: CASRPTTGALTQYF.

This chain links TRBV6-5 with TRBJ1-1; D unclear. Germline V gene lookup returns CDR1 MNHEY and CDR2 SVGAGI. Trimming left V 6 bases short and J 4 bases short, with 12 bases between. This CDR3 has 13 amino acids. CDR3 sequence: CASSREGVTEAFF. The CDR3 DNA sequence: TGTGCCAGCAGCCGAGAGGGAGTCACTGAAGCTTTCTTT.

This chain joins TRBV5-7 and TRBJ1-2; D might be TRBD1 (5 bases). TRBV5-7 is recorded as an ORF, its role being uncertain. V was trimmed by 4 bases and J by 5 bases, leaving 12 bases between them. The CDR3 length is 13 residues. The CDR3: CASSHRFWYGYTF. DNA for the CDR3: TGTGCCAGCAGCCACAGGTTTTGGTATGGCTACACCTTC.

The CDR3 sequence is CASSLERNYGYTF. In DNA, the CDR3 is TGTGCCAGCAGCTTAGAGAGGAACTATGGCTACACCTTC. The chain recombines TRBV7-2 with TRBJ1-2; D not resolved. V shed 1 base and J shed 2 bases, with 5 bases lying between them. From germline, CDR1 is SGHTA and CDR2 FQGNSA. The CDR3 sequence is 13 residues long.

This clone has a single count. The chain uses TRBV7-9 and TRBJ1-1; unclear D gene. The CDR3 covers 13 residues. The V end lost 3 bases, the J end lost 5 bases, and 10 bases lay between the germline ends. Germline V gene lookup returns CDR1 SEHNR and CDR2 FQNEAQ (reference sequence). This chain's CDR3 is CASSFYSGTEAFF. CDR3 coding DNA: TGTGCCAGCAGCTTCTACAGCGGAACTGAAGCTTTCTTT.

The rearrangement links TRBV9 to TRBJ2-1, with 10 bases matching TRBD2. V shed 7 bases, J shed 4 bases, and the junction held 11 bases outside the gene matches. This CDR3 has 16 residues. Per germline, CDR1 SGDLS and CDR2 YYNGEE. The CDR3 is CASQRGASGSYNEQFF. CDR3 nucleotide sequence: TGTGCCAGCCAGCGCGGGGCTAGCGGGAGTTACAATGAGCAGTTCTTC.

This chain uses TRBV7-6 with TRBJ1-1; possible D gene TRBD1, 6 bases. Germline loops: CDR1 SGHVS, CDR2 FNYEAQ. This CDR3 spans 15 amino acids. Trimming cost V 1 base and J 0 bases, with 9 bases left between them. In nucleotides, the CDR3 is TGTGCCAGCAGCTTAGGGTCAGGGGTGAACACTGAAGCTTTCTTT. This gives the protein CASSLGSGVNTEAFF.

The chain employs TRBV5-4 and TRBJ2-2, with D tentatively TRBD1 (6 bases). CDR3 length: 15 residues. Trimming took off 4 bases at V and 5 bases at J, with 15 bases between the two ends. From germline, CDR1 is SGHNT and CDR2 YYREEE (reference sequence). CDR3 sequence (DNA): TGTGCCAGCAGCCTACGGGACAAAATAACCGGGGAGCTGTTTTTT. Translating it yields CASSLRDKITGELFF.

V and J are TRBV7-9 and TRBJ2-3, with D uncertain. CDR1 SEHNR and CDR2 FQNEAQ come from the germline V gene (reference sequence). This CDR3 is 14 amino acids long. Trimming cost V 5 bases and J 0 bases, with 9 bases left between them. CDR3 region: CASSPLTSTDTQYF. For the CDR3, the DNA is TGTGCCAGCAGCCCTTTAACTAGCACAGATACGCAGTATTTT.

The J gene is TRBJ2-3, the V gene TRBV27; D unclear. V was cut by 4 bases and J by 2 bases, with 10 bases left in between. Germline lookup yields CDR1 MNHEY and CDR2 SMNVEV (reference sequence). The CDR3 consists of 14 residues. DNA of the CDR3: TGTGCCAGCAGTTCCAGAAAGTACACAGATACGCAGTATTTT. Amino acids: CASSSRKYTDTQYF.